This TCR beta chain was captured in a study of blood T cell repertoires in COVID-19. Study summary: COVID-19 samples, acute and convalescent, were from the United States, Italy and Spain. Nucleic acid was either cDNA or gDNA, and it came from T cells, B-cell-depleted T cells, or PBMCs.

As handled by the study authors: Nucleated cell number was recorded as an estimate derived from reference gene primer amplification. Clones were read by immunoSEQ multiplex PCR, and TCRdb kept only the in-frame ones, dropping some. V and J calls and clone size are as listed in that table; D and trimming were resolved from the DNA. The data show about 68,000 clones, roughly 90% seen once. V lost 7 bases and J lost 7; bases outside the gene matches: 12. The CDR3 covers 14 residues. CDR1 is MNHNY, CDR2 SVGAGI, per germline (reference sequence). The chain combines TRBV6-6 with TRBJ2-5; TRBD2 agrees at 7 bases. The specimen was peripheral blood. The clonotype was recovered from a man aged 30 to 39 with acute or convalescent COVID-19. For the CDR3, the DNA is TGTGCCAGCACCGTAGGGACTACCAAGGGGACCCAGTACTTC. Protein sequence: CASTVGTTKGTQYF.